Given below is one TCR beta chain in context. Its antigen is currently unknown. PCR was performed using 60 Vbeta and 13 Jbeta primers. Using immunoSEQ multiplex PCR, the repertoire was profiled, and TCRdb retains in-frame clones only, with some absent. The repertoire includes roughly 230,000 clones, approximately 84% of them detected once, and 0.2% to 0.3% sits in the top ten. The data derive from a study of cytomegalovirus exposure and HLA in healthy donors. Across the whole study: Researchers previously reported finding 90 million to 130 million unique TCR beta sequences from about 200 million T cells. Findings and limits, study-wide: The authors considered a cluster of highly shared sequence variants likely to be a sequencing artifact. Data from an earlier analysis indicated that most TCR beta V segments were productive either about 87% or about 30% of the time.

Germline assignment: CDR1 SGHAT and CDR2 FQNNGV. The CDR3 loop spans 14 amino acids. V was clipped by 6 bases and J by 6 bases; unmatched bases: 7. Sequencing was done on a sample of PBMCs. V gene TRBV11-2 combines with J gene TRBJ2-3, with 9 nucleotides matching TRBD2. The clonotype originates from a girl aged 2 to 9 in good health and CMV-seronegative. Here the CDR3 DNA reads TGTGCCAGCAGTCTAGCGGGACTTGGGGATACGCAGTATTTT. It yields the protein CASSLAGLGDTQYF.